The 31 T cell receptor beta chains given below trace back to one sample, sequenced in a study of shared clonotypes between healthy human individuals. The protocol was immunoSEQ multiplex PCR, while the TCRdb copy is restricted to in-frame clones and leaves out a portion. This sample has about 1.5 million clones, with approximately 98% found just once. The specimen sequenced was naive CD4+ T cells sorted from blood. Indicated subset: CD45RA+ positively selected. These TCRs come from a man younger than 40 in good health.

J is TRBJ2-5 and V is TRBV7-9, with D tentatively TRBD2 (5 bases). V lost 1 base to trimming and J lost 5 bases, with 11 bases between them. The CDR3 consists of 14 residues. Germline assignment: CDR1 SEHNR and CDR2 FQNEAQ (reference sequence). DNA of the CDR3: TGTGCCAGCAGCTTAGGGCAACTAGGGGAGACCCAGTACTTC. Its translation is CASSLGQLGETQYF.

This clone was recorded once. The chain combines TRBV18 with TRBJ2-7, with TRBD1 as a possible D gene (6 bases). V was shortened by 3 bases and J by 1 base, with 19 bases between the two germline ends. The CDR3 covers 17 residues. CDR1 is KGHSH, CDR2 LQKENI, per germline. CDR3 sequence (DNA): TGTGCCAGCTCACCCTTCGCGTCGGGACAAACTTCCTACGAGCAGTACTTC. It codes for CASSPFASGQTSYEQYF.

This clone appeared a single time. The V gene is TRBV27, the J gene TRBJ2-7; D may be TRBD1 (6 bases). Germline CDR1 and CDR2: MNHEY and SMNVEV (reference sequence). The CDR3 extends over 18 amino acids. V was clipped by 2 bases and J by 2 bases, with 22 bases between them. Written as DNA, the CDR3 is TGTGCCAGCAGTTTAGTCAGGGGACACACATCTAACACCTACGAGCAGTACTTC. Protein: CASSLVRGHTSNTYEQYF.

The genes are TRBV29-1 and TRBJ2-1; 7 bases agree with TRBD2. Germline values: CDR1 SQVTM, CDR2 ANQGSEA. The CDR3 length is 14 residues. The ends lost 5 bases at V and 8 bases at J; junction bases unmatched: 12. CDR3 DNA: TGCAGCGTTCTCGCGGGAGTGGGTGTGGATGAGCAGTTCTTC. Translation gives CSVLAGVGVDEQFF.

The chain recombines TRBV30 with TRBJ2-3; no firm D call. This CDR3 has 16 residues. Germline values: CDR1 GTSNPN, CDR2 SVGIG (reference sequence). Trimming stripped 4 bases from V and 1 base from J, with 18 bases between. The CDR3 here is CAWKISYGPGTDTQYF. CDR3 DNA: TGTGCCTGGAAAATCTCGTACGGCCCAGGCACAGATACGCAGTATTTT.

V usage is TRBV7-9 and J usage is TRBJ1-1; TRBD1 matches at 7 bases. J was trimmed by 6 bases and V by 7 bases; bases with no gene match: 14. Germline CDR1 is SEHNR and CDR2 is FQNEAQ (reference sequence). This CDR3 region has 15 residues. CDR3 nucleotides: TGTGCCAGCACCACAACAGGGGCGATTAAACCTGAAGCTTTCTTT. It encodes CASTTTGAIKPEAFF.

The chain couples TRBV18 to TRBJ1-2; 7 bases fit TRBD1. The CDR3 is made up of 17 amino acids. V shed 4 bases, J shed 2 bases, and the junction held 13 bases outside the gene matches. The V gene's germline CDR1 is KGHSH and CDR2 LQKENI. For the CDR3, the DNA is TGTGCCAGCTCACTCATAGTGCTAGGGGGCGAGAACTATGGCTACACCTTC. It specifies CASSLIVLGGENYGYTF.

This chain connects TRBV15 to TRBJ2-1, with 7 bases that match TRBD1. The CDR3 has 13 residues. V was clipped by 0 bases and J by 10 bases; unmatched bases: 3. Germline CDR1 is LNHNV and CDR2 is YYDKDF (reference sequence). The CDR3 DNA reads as TGTGCCACCAGCAGAGATATAGGGGGCGAGCAGTTCTTC. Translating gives CATSRDIGGEQFF.

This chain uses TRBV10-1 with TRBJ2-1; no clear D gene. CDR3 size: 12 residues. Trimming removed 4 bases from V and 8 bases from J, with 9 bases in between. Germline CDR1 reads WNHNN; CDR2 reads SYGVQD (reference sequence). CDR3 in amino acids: CASSVYRDEQFF. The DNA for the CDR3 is TGCGCCAGCAGTGTTTACCGGGATGAGCAGTTCTTC.

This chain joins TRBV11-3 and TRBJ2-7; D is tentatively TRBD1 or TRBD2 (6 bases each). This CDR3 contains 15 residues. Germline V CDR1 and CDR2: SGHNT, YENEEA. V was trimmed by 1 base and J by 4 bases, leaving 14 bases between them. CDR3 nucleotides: TGTGCCAGCAGCTTAGCTTCGGGGGCGCAGTACGAGCAGTACTTC. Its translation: CASSLASGAQYEQYF.

The CDR3, as DNA: TGCGCCAGCAGCCAAAAAACAGGGATTAATGAAAAACTGTTTTTT. Its translation is CASSQKTGINEKLFF. The genes are TRBV5-1 and TRBJ1-4, with D possibly TRBD1 on 6 matching bases. Trimming removed 4 bases at V and 4 bases at J, with 14 bases between. Germline V gives CDR1 SGHRS, CDR2 YFSETQ. This CDR3 contains 15 residues.

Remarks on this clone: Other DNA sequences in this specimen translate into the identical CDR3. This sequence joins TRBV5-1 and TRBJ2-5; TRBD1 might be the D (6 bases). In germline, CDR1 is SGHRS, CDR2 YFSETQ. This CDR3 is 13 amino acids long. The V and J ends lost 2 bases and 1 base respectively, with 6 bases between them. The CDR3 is CASSFRGQETQYF. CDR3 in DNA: TGCGCCAGCAGCTTCAGGGGCCAAGAGACCCAGTACTTC.

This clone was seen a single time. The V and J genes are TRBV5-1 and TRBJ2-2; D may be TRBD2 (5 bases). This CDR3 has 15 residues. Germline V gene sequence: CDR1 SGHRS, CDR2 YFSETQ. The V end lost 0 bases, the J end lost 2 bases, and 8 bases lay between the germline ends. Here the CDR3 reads CASSLGTPNTGELFF. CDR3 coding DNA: TGCGCCAGCAGCTTGGGGACTCCCAACACCGGGGAGCTGTTTTTT. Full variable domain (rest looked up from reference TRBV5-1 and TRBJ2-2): KAGVTQTPRYLIKTRGQQVTLSCSPISGHRSVSWYQQTPGQGLQFLFEYFSETQRNKGNFPGRFSGRQFSNSRSEMNVSTLELGDSALYLCASSLGTPNTGELFFGEGSRLTVL.

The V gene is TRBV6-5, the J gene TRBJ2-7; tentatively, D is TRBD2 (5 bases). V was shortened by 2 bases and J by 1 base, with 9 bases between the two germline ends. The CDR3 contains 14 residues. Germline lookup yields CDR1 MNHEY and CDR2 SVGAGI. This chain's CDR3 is CASSYREKSYEQYF. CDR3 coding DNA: TGTGCCAGCAGTTACAGGGAGAAGTCCTACGAGCAGTACTTC.

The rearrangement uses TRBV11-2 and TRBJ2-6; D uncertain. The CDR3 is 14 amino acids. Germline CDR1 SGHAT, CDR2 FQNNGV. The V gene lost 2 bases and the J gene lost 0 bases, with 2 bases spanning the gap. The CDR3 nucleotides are TGTGCCAGCAGCTTAAACTCTGGGGCCAACGTCCTGACTTTC. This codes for CASSLNSGANVLTF.

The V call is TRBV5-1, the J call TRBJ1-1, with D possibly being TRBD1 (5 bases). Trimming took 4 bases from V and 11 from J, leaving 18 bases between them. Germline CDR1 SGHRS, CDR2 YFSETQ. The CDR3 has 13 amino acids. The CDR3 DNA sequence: TGCGCCAGCAGCCCCGGAGGGGCGGGGGATGCTTTCTTT. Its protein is CASSPGGAGDAFF.

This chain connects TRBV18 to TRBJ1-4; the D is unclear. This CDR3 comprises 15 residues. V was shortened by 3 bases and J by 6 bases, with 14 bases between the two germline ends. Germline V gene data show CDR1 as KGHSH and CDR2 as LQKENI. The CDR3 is CASSPIGSGDEKLFF. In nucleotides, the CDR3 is TGTGCCAGCTCACCCATAGGGTCTGGGGATGAAAAACTGTTTTTT.

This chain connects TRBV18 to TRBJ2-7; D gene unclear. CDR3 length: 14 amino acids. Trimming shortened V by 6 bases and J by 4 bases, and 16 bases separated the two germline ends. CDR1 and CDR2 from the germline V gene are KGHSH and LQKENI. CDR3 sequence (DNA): TGTGCCAGCTCGCCCGGAACAACTGGTTACGAGCAGTACTTC. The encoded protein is CASSPGTTGYEQYF.

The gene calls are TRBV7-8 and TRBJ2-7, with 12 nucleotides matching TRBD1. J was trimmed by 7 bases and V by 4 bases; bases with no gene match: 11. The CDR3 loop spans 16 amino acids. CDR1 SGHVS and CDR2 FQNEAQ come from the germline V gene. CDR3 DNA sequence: TGTGCCAGCAGCTGGGTAGGGGGACAGGGGGCGCGGGAGCAGTACTTC. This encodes CASSWVGGQGAREQYF.

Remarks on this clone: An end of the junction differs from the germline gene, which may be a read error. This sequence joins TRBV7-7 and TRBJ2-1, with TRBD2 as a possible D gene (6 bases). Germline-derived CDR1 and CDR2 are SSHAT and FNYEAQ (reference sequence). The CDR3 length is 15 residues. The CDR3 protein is CASSPLGRGSNEQFF. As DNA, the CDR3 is TGTGCTAGCAGCCCCTTGGGTCGGGGGTCCAATGAGCAGTTCTTC.

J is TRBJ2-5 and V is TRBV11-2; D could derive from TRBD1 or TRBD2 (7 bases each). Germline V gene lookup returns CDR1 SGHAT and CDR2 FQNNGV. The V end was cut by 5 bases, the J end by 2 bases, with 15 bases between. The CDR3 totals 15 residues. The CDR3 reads CASSTRQGGQETQYF. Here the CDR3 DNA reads TGTGCCAGCAGCACACGACAGGGAGGGCAAGAGACCCAGTACTTC.

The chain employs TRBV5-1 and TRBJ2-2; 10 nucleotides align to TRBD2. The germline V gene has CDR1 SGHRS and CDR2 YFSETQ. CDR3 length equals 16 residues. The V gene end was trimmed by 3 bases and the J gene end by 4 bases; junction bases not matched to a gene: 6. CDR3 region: CASSWDSGRSTGELFF. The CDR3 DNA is TGCGCCAGCAGCTGGGATAGCGGGAGGTCCACCGGGGAGCTGTTTTTT.

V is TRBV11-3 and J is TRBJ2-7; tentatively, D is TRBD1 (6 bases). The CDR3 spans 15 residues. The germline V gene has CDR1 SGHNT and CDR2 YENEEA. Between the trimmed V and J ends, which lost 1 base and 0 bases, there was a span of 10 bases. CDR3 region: CASSLGYRASYEQYF. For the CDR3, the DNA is TGTGCCAGCAGCTTAGGCTACAGGGCCTCCTACGAGCAGTACTTC.

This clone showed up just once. The CDR3 region is CASSIGQGAGGEQYF. The CDR3 DNA reads TGCGCCAGCAGCATCGGACAGGGGGCGGGAGGCGAGCAGTACTTC. This chain uses TRBV5-1 with TRBJ2-7; TRBD1 matches 11 bases. The CDR3 runs 15 residues. Germline V gives CDR1 SGHRS, CDR2 YFSETQ. V was pared by 4 bases and J by 6 bases, with 9 bases of the junction left unmatched.

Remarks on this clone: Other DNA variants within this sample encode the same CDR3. This CDR3 is CASSFGTSYEQYF. Written as DNA, the CDR3 is TGTGCCAGCAGCTTCGGGACTTCCTACGAGCAGTACTTC. The rearrangement links TRBV5-6 to TRBJ2-7; possibly TRBD2 for D (6 bases). The V end lost 2 bases, the J end lost 1 base, and 7 bases lay between the germline ends. Germline CDR1 and CDR2: SGHDT and YYEEEE. The CDR3 totals 13 residues.

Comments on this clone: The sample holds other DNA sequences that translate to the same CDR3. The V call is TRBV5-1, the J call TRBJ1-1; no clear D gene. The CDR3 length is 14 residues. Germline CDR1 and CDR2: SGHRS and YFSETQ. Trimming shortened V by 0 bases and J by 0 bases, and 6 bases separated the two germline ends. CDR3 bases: TGCGCCAGCAGCTTGGGAGTAATGAACACTGAAGCTTTCTTT. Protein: CASSLGVMNTEAFF.

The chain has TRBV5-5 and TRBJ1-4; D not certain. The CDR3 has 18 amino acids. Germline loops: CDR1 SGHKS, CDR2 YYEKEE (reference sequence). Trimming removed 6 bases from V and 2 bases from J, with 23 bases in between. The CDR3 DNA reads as TGTGCCAGCACCGTGGGTCCGTGGGCAGCTTGGACTAATGAAAAACTGTTTTTT. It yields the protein CASTVGPWAAWTNEKLFF. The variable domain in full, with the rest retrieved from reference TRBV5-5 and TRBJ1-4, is DAGVTQSPTHLIKTRGQQVTLRCSPISGHKSVSWYQQVLGQGPQFIFQYYEKEERGRGNFPDRFSARQFPNYSSELNVNALLLGDSALYLCASTVGPWAAWTNEKLFFGSGTQLSVL.

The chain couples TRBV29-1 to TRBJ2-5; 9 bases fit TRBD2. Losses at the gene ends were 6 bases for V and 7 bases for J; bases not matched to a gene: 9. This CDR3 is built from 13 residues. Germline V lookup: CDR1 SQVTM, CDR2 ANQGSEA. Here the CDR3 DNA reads TGCAGCGTGGTTACAATAGCGGGAGTGACCCAGTACTTC. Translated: CSVVTIAGVTQYF.

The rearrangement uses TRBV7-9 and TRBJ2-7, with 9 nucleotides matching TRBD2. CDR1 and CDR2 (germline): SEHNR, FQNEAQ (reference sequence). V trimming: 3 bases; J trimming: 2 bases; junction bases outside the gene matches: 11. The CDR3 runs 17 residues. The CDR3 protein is CASSFGALAGNTYEQYF. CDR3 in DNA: TGTGCCAGCAGCTTTGGAGCCCTAGCGGGAAACACCTACGAGCAGTACTTC. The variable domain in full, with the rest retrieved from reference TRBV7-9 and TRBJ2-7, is DTGVSQNPRHKITKRGQNVTFRCDPISEHNRLYWYRQTLGQGPEFLTYFQNEAQLEKSRLLSDRFSAERPKGSFSTLEIQRTEQGDSAMYLCASSFGALAGNTYEQYFGPGTRLTVT.

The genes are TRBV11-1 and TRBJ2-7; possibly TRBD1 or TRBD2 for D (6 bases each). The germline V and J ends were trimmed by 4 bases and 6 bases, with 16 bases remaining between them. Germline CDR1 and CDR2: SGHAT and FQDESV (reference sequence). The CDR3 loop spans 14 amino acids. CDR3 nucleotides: TGTGCCAGCAGCTCGGTAAGGGGGGTGAGCGAGCAGTACTTC. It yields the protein CASSSVRGVSEQYF.

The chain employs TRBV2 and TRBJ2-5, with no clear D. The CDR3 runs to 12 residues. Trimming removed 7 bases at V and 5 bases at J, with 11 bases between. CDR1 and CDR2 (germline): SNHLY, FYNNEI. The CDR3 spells CASMGGEETQYF. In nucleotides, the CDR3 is TGTGCCAGCATGGGCGGCGAGGAGACCCAGTACTTC.